These 6 T cell receptor beta chains originate from one sample sequenced in a study of blood T cell repertoires in COVID-19. Repertoires were generated with immunoSEQ multiplex PCR, while TCRdb's copy carries only in-frame clones and drops some. This sample has 200,000 to 300,000 clones, with approximately 86% found just once. The sequencing input was peripheral blood. These receptor sequences come from a woman in her seventies with active or convalescent COVID-19.

CDR3 protein: CASSIGLAGGISSYNEQFF. CDR3 nucleotide sequence: TGTGCCAGTAGTATTGGGCTAGCGGGAGGTATTAGCTCCTACAATGAGCAGTTCTTC. V is TRBV19 and J is TRBJ2-1; TRBD2 matches at 11 bases. V gave up 3 bases and J gave up 0 bases; unmatched junction bases: 10. CDR3 length: 19 amino acids. The germline CDR1 and CDR2 sequences are LNHDA and SQIVND (reference sequence).

The chain carries TRBV24-1 and TRBJ2-1, with 8 bases that match TRBD2. This CDR3 has 16 amino acids. Germline V gives CDR1 KGHDR, CDR2 SFDVKD. The V segment lost 4 bases and the J segment 4 bases; nucleotides outside the gene matches: 8. Here the CDR3 DNA reads TGTGCCACCAGTGACCCTGCCCGGGGGGGATACAATGAGCAGTTCTTC. It specifies CATSDPARGGYNEQFF.

The chain has TRBV28 and TRBJ1-2; D is ambiguous. The germline gives CDR1 MDHEN, CDR2 SYDVKM. V lost 2 bases and J 8 bases, leaving 9 bases between the germline ends. CDR3 length: 12 residues. DNA for the CDR3: TGTGCCAGCAGTTTAGGGCCCATCGGCTACACCTTC. Residues: CASSLGPIGYTF.

V gene TRBV4-1 combines with J gene TRBJ2-7; D might be TRBD2 (7 bases). The CDR3 sequence is 15 residues long. Germline lookup yields CDR1 MGHRA and CDR2 YSYEKL. The V end lost 5 bases, the J end lost 0 bases, and 14 bases lay between the germline ends. This CDR3 is CASSTRGGASYEQYF. The CDR3 DNA sequence: TGCGCCAGCAGCACCCGAGGGGGGGCCTCCTACGAGCAGTACTTC.

The chain employs TRBV4-1 and TRBJ1-2; 7 bases line up with TRBD1. The CDR3 has 12 residues. Germline-derived CDR1 and CDR2 are MGHRA and YSYEKL. V lost 3 bases and J lost 8; bases outside the gene matches: 3. The CDR3, as DNA: TGCGCCAGCAGCCACGCACAGGGGGGCTACACCTTC. It yields the protein CASSHAQGGYTF.

This chain connects TRBV14 to TRBJ2-1; D might be TRBD2 (5 bases). The germline CDR1 and CDR2 sequences are SGHDN and FVKESK. V was trimmed by 5 bases and J by 9 bases, leaving 14 bases between them. The CDR3 runs 13 residues. CDR3 loop: CASSFGLQGEQFF. In DNA, the CDR3 is TGTGCCAGCAGCTTCGGACTCCAAGGTGAGCAGTTCTTC.